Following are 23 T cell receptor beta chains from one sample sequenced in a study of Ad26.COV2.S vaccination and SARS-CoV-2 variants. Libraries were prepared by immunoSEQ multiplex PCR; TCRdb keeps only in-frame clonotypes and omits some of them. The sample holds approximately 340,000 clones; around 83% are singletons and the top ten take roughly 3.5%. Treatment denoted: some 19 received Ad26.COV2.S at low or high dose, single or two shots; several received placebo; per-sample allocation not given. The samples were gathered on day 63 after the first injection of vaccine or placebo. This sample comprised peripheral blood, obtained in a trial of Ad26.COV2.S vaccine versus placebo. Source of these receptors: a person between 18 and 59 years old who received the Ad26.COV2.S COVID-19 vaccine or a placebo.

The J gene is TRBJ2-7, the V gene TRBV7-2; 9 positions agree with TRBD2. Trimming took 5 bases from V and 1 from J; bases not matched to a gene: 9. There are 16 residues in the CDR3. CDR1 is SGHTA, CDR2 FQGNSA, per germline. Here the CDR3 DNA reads TGTGCCAGCAGCCTCGGGAGCGGGGGGCCTTCCTACGAGCAGTACTTC. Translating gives CASSLGSGGPSYEQYF.

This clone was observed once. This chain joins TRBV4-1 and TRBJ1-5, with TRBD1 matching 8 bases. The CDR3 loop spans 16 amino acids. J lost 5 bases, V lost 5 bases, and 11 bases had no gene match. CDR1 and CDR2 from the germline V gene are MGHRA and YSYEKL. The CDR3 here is CASSIRQGARDQPQHF. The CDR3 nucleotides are TGCGCCAGCAGCATCAGGCAGGGGGCGCGGGATCAGCCCCAGCATTTT.

CDR3 amino acids: CASRPRGAGSYGYTF. The CDR3 bases are TGTGCCAGCAGGCCTCGGGGTGCCGGGTCCTATGGCTACACCTTC. The rearrangement links TRBV3-1 (or the pseudogene TRBV3-2) to TRBJ1-2; D is unresolved. The CDR3 is 15 amino acids. The ends were cut back, 6 bases at V and 4 bases at J, with 18 bases in the middle. Germline V lookup: CDR1 LGHDT, CDR2 YNNKEL (reference sequence).

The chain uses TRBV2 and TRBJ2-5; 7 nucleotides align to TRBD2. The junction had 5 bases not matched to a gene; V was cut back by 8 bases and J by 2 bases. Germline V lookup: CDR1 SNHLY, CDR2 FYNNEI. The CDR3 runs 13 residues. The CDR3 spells CASGGGEQETQYF. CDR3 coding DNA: TGTGCCAGCGGGGGAGGGGAGCAAGAGACCCAGTACTTC.

CDR3 sequence reads: CASSQEEGQPQHF. The CDR3 bases are TGTGCCAGCAGCCAAGAGGAGGGTCAGCCCCAGCATTTT. The chain uses TRBV14 and TRBJ1-5; D not resolved. Germline lookup yields CDR1 SGHDN and CDR2 FVKESK. Trimming took 0 bases from V and 6 from J, leaving 6 bases between them. This CDR3 has 13 amino acids.

As DNA, the CDR3 is TGCGCCAGCAGCCAAGATATCACACAGGGTAAACACGAGCAGTACTTC. Protein product: CASSQDITQGKHEQYF. V gene TRBV4-3 combines with J gene TRBJ2-7, with D perhaps matching TRBD1 (6 bases). Between the trimmed V and J ends, which lost 0 bases and 5 bases, there was a span of 17 bases. The CDR3 spans 16 residues. Germline-derived CDR1 and CDR2 are LGHNA and YSLEER.

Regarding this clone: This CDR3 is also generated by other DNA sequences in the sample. This chain's CDR3 is CASSLGLGNTIYF. The CDR3 nucleotides read TGTGCCAGCAGTTTAGGTCTTGGAAACACCATATATTTT. The V gene is TRBV28, the J gene TRBJ1-3; D remains unclear. The CDR3 contains 13 residues. Between the trimmed V and J ends, which lost 2 bases and 3 bases, there was a span of 5 bases. Per the germline V gene, CDR1 is MDHEN and CDR2 is SYDVKM.

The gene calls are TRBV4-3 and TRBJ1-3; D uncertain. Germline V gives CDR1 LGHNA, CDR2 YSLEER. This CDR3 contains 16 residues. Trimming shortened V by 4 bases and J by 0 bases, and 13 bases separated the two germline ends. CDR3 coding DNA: TGCGCCAGCAGCCCCAGTGTGCCGAGCTCTGGAAACACCATATATTTT. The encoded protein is CASSPSVPSSGNTIYF.

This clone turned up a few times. As DNA, the CDR3 is TGTGCCAGCAGCTCTCAGGGTCGCAATTCACCCCTCCACTTT. Translating it yields CASSSQGRNSPLHF. This chain joins TRBV11-3 and TRBJ1-6; possible D gene TRBD1, 5 bases. Trimming took off 4 bases at V and 7 bases at J, with 11 bases between the two ends. Germline V lookup: CDR1 SGHNT, CDR2 YENEEA. CDR3 length: 14 residues.

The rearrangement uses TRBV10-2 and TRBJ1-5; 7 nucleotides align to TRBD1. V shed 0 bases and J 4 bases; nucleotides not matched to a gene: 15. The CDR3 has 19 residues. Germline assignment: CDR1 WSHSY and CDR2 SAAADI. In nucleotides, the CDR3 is TGCGCCAGCAGTGAGTCGTACGTTACAGGGGAATCGGGGAATCAGCCCCAGCATTTT. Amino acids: CASSESYVTGESGNQPQHF.

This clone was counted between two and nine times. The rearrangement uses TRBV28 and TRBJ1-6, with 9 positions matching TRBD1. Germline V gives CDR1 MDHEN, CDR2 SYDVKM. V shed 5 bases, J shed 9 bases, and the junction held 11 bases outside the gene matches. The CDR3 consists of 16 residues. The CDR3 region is CASSPDRGIWASPLHF. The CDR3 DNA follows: TGTGCCAGCAGTCCGGACAGGGGTATATGGGCTTCACCCCTCCACTTT.

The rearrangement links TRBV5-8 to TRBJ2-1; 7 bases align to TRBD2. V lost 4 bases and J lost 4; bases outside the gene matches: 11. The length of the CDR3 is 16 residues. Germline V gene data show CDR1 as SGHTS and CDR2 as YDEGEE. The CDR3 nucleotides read TGTGCCAGCAGCCCGTTGGGTGCGGGAGTGTACAATGAGCAGTTCTTC. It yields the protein CASSPLGAGVYNEQFF.

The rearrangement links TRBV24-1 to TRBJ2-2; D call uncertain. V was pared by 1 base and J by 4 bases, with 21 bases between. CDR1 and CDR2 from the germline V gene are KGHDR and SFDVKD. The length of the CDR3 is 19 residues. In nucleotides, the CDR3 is TGTGCCACCAGTGATTTACCGGACGTGATTTCCCTGGGCACCGGGGAGCTGTTTTTT. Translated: CATSDLPDVISLGTGELFF.

CDR3 region: CASSPAQAGTGKEQFF. CDR3 nucleotides: TGTGCCAGCTCCCCTGCCCAAGCCGGGACAGGGAAGGAGCAGTTCTTC. The chain recombines TRBV18 with TRBJ2-1; 9 bases agree with TRBD1. V shed 6 bases, J shed 10 bases, and the junction held 16 bases outside the gene matches. This CDR3 spans 16 amino acids. Germline V lookup: CDR1 KGHSH, CDR2 LQKENI.

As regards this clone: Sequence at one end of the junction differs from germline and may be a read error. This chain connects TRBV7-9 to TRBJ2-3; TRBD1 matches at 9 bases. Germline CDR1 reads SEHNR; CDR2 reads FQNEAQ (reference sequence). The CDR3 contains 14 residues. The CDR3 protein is CASTLQGAGDTQYF. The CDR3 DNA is TGTGCCAGCACCTTACAGGGGGCCGGAGATACGCAGTATTTT.

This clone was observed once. Written as DNA, the CDR3 is TGTGCCAGCAGCTTAGACGGACTAGCAGGAGACGAGCAGTACTTC. Translated: CASSLDGLAGDEQYF. The rearrangement uses TRBV7-2 and TRBJ2-7; the match to TRBD2 covers 8 bases. CDR3 length equals 15 residues. V lost 1 base to trimming and J lost 5 bases; unmatched junction nucleotides: 7. From germline, CDR1 is SGHTA and CDR2 FQGNSA.

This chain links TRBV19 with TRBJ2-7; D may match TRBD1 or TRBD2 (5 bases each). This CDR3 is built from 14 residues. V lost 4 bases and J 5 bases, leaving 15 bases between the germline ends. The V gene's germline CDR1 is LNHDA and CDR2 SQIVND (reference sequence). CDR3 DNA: TGTGCCAGTAGTAGGCCAGGGACGTTCGACGAGCAGTACTTC. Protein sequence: CASSRPGTFDEQYF.

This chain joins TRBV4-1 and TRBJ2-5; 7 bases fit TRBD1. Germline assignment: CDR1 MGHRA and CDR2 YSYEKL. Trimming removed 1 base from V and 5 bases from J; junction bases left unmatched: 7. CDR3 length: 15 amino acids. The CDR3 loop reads CASSQAPTGLETQYF. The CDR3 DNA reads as TGCGCCAGCAGCCAAGCCCCGACAGGGTTGGAGACCCAGTACTTC.

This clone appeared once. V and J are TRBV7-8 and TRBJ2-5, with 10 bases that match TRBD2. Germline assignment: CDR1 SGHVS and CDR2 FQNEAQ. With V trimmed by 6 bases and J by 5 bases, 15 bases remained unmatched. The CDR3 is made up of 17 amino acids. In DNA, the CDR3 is TGTGCCAGCAGAAATACTAGCGGGACCATGCGGGGCGAGACCCAGTACTTC. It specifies CASRNTSGTMRGETQYF.

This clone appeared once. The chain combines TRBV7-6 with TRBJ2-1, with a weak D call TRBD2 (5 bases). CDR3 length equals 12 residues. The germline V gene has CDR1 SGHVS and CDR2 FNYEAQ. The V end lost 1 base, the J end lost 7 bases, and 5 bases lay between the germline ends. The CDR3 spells CASSLGRNEQFF. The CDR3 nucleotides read TGTGCCAGCAGCTTAGGGAGGAATGAGCAGTTCTTC.

CDR3 DNA: TGTGCCAGCAGAACGCGTCCCGCGGGAGACGGGAATGAGCAGTTCTTC. The encoded protein is CASRTRPAGDGNEQFF. The chain has TRBV7-9 and TRBJ2-1; 7 bases match TRBD2. Per germline, CDR1 SEHNR and CDR2 FQNEAQ (reference sequence). J was trimmed by 7 bases and V by 6 bases; bases with no gene match: 15. CDR3 length: 16 residues.

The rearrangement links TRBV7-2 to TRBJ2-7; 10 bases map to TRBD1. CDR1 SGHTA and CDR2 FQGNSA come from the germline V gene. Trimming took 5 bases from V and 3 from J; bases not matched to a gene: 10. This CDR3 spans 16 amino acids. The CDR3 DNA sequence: TGTGCCAGCAGCCCAATGGCGGGACAGGGGTTCTACGAGCAGTACTTC. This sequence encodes CASSPMAGQGFYEQYF.

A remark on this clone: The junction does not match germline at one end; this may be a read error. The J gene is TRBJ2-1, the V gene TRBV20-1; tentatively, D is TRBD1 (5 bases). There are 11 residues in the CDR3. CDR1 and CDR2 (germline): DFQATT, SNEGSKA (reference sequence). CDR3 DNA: TGCAGTGCTAGTAAGGACAAAGAGCAGTTCTTC. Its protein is CSASKDKEQFF.